This entry is about one TCR beta chain. Random hexamers served to reverse transcribe roughly 0.5 to 1 ug RNA. TCR beta CDR3 was amplified by immunoSEQ covering 54 Vbeta and 13 Jbeta. A single record per CDR3 protein comes from TCRdb applying MiXCR to the immunoSEQ multiplex PCR reads. Of 100,000 or so distinct CDR3 sequences listed, around 90% are singletons. This sample is part of a study of CD8 T cells in Susac syndrome. This CDR3 is built from 17 residues. The germline V gene has CDR1 MNHEY and CDR2 SVGAGI. Trimming removed 2 bases from V and 4 bases from J, with 18 bases in between. The sample was CD4+ T cells from PBMCs. This sequence was found in a human donor in good health. J is TRBJ2-1 and V is TRBV6-5; D is possibly TRBD2 (6 bases). CDR3 in amino acids: CASSYRDFNGLYNEQFF. As DNA, the CDR3 is TGTGCCAGCAGTTACCGGGACTTTAATGGACTTTACAATGAGCAGTTCTTC.